The rows below give T cell receptor beta chains drawn from one sample of a study of cytomegalovirus exposure and HLA in healthy donors. Here immunoSEQ multiplex PCR was the method, and the copy in TCRdb shows in-frame clones only, minus some. The data show around 100,000 clones, 60% to 80% seen once. The sequencing input was PBMCs. The receptors derive from a woman between 55 and 75 years old in good health and CMV-seropositive. Both conserved end residues are trimmed from each CDR3. Clone size is shown for a subset of rows, as once, few, many or a class of expanded clone.

j_call,clone_size,cdr3_length,v_call,cdr3_aa
TRBJ2-1,NA,13,TRBV13,ASSSGTSGDNEQF
TRBJ1-5,NA,11,TRBV2,ASTRDNNQPQH
TRBJ1-1,few,10,TRBV6-6,ASTKQGTEAF
TRBJ2-1,NA,12,TRBV10-3,ASSRGLADNEQF
TRBJ1-2,once,13,TRBV6-5,ASSNPGQGGYGYT
TRBJ2-2,NA,10,TRBV30,AIARGSGELF
TRBJ2-5,NA,12,TRBV4-1,ASSEGQGIGTQY
TRBJ2-6,NA,13,TRBV6-4,ASSLDSSGANVLT
TRBJ1-1,NA,12,TRBV7-9,ASSSGQWNTEAF
TRBJ2-1,NA,17,TRBV14,ASSQDRRFSQGWANEQF
TRBJ2-3,NA,10,TRBV5-1,ASSPGADTQY
TRBJ1-2,NA,9,TRBV20-1,SARRRPGYT
TRBJ2-1,NA,10,TRBV6-5,ASRRLDYEQF
TRBJ2-7,NA,9,TRBV7-9,SSSWSYEQY
TRBJ2-1,NA,12,TRBV7-8,ASTRGLAGDEQF
TRBJ2-1,NA,14,TRBV5-6,ASSLNGGGGINEQF
TRBJ1-5,few,12,TRBV7-9,ASSPSGGYQPQH
TRBJ2-1,NA,10,TRBV5-4,ASNSPRREQF
TRBJ2-1,NA,11,TRBV4-2,ASSTNLEDEQF
TRBJ2-5,NA,11,TRBV18,ASSLTFQETQY
TRBJ1-1,few,14,TRBV4-1,ASSQDFRRGNTEAF
TRBJ1-5,NA,13,TRBV4-1,ASSQQQGLGQPQH
TRBJ2-5,NA,12,TRBV30,AWNLAGGGETQY
TRBJ1-5,NA,14,TRBV19,ASSPRGKQGIQPQH
NA,NA,12,TRBV29-1,SVDQGSGMFEQY
TRBJ2-2,once,13,TRBV5-1,ASSEGLQNTGELF
TRBJ1-6,few,13,TRBV27,ASSLEGVGNSPLH
TRBJ2-2,NA,17,TRBV5-6,ASSLAGGPRRLGTGELF
TRBJ1-2,few,13,TRBV13,ASRRLGRENYGYT
TRBJ2-5,NA,9,TRBV30,AYLRGETQY
TRBJ1-1,NA,9,TRBV28,ASSYGTEAF
TRBJ2-7,NA,12,TRBV9,ASSVGQGPYEQY
TRBJ1-6,few,12,TRBV7-9,ASSLFQNNSPLH
NA,NA,11,TRBV7-9,ASSLVSNHEQY
TRBJ2-1,NA,13,TRBV10-2,ASSVAGSSYNEQF
TRBJ2-5,NA,9,TRBV2,ASRNSGNLN
TRBJ1-3,NA,12,TRBV14,ASSHLGAGNTIY
TRBJ2-1,NA,14,TRBV7-9,ASSLVRLASYNEQF
TRBJ2-5,once,12,TRBV6-5,ASSYSGGARTQY
NA,NA,11,TRBV5-1,ASRGQGAYEQY
TRBJ2-7,few,13,TRBV7-6,ASSLRQGGPYEQY